Following are 27 T cell receptor beta chains from one sample sequenced in a study of breast tumors, draining lymph nodes, adjacent tissues. TCRdb analysed the multiplex PCR reads with MiXCR anew, one entry per CDR3 protein. The table records about 22,000 distinct CDR3 sequences, roughly 60% of them present only once. What was sequenced was breast tumor tissue. These receptors all stem from a female donor with breast cancer. Some clones in this sample may be carry-over from other donors' samples.

This chain joins TRBV4-1 and TRBJ1-4; D possibly corresponds to TRBD1 (5 bases). The CDR3 is 11 amino acids. Germline CDR1 is MGHRA and CDR2 is YSYEKL. Trimming cost V 6 bases and J 6 bases, with 5 bases left between them. CDR3 amino acids: CASRQDEKLFF. The CDR3 nucleotides are TGCGCCAGCAGACAGGATGAAAAACTGTTTTTT.

The chain is built from TRBV10-3 and TRBJ1-6; D remains ambiguous. In germline, CDR1 is ENHRY, CDR2 SYGVKD. V lost 4 bases to trimming and J lost 2 bases, with 9 bases between them. The CDR3 has 15 residues. This CDR3 is CAISAQDPYNSPLHF. The CDR3 DNA reads TGTGCCATCAGTGCCCAGGACCCCTATAATTCACCCCTCCACTTT.

Worth noting for this clonotype: The conserved final phenylalanine or tryptophan is absent from the CDR3, which likely points to a read error. The V call is TRBV19, the J call TRBJ2-7, with 12 bases matching TRBD2. V shed 5 bases, J shed 5 bases, and the junction held 10 bases outside the gene matches. The CDR3 runs to 16 residues. CDR1 is LNHDA, CDR2 SQIVND, per germline (reference sequence). CDR3: CASSASGLAGGNEQYS. In DNA form, the CDR3 reads TGTGCCAGTAGTGCCTCGGGACTAGCGGGTGGCAACGAGCAGTACTCC.

This clonotype was counted many times. One base away lies a much larger clone, so this may be a sequencing read error. The chain has TRBV9 and TRBJ1-6; D perhaps matches TRBD1 (6 bases). Looked up from germline, CDR1 is SGDLS and CDR2 is YYNGEE. This CDR3 is built from 15 residues. CDR3 sequence (DNA): TGTGCCAGCAGCGTTGGGGGGGCCCACAATTCACCCCCCCACTTT. Its protein product is CASSVGGAHNSPPHF.

Many counts were recorded for this clonotype. The V call is TRBV18, the J call TRBJ1-2; 9 bases are a match to TRBD1. The CDR3 extends over 16 amino acids. Losses at the gene ends were 2 bases for V and 6 bases for J; bases not matched to a gene: 10. In germline, CDR1 is KGHSH, CDR2 LQKENI. The CDR3 DNA reads TGTGCCAGCTCACCAAGAGGTACGGACAGGGGCCATGGCTACACCTTC. It codes for CASSPRGTDRGHGYTF.

By sample share, this clonotype is medium-sized (0.01 to 0.1%). V and J are TRBV5-8 and TRBJ2-3; TRBD2 matches at 7 bases. This CDR3 is 14 amino acids long. The V segment lost 3 bases and the J segment 5 bases; nucleotides outside the gene matches: 6. The germline gives CDR1 SGHTS, CDR2 YDEGEE. The CDR3 coding sequence is TGTGCCAGCAGCTATATTGGGGGGGGAGATACGCAGTATTTT. Translation gives CASSYIGGGDTQYF.

This sequence joins TRBV10-3 and TRBJ2-7; D gene ambiguous. V was clipped by 2 bases and J by 3 bases, with 8 bases between them. CDR3 size: 13 residues. Germline V gene lookup returns CDR1 ENHRY and CDR2 SYGVKD. DNA for the CDR3: TGTGCCATCAGTGAGGGACCAGGCTACGAGCAGTACGTC. Protein sequence: CAISEGPGYEQYV.

CDR3 coding DNA: TGTGCCACCAGCAGAGATCTACAGGGACTCCAGCAGTACGTC. Amino acid sequence: CATSRDLQGLQQYV. The chain combines TRBV15 with TRBJ2-7, with D perhaps TRBD1 or TRBD2 (6 bases each). Deletions cut 0 bases from V and 8 bases from J, with 14 bases between. In germline, CDR1 is LNHNV, CDR2 YYDKDF (reference sequence). The CDR3 extends over 14 amino acids.

This rearrangement joins TRBV7-2 to TRBJ1-5; no reliable D call. The germline V gene has CDR1 SGHTA and CDR2 FQGNSA. This CDR3 has 13 amino acids. Trimming took off 2 bases at V and 7 bases at J, with 9 bases between the two ends. CDR3 in DNA: TGTGCCAGCAGCTTAAACGGGTGGCAGCCCCAGCATTTT. This gives the protein CASSLNGWQPQHF.

The rearrangement joins TRBV5-1 to TRBJ1-6; no firm D call. Germline V lookup: CDR1 SGHRS, CDR2 YFSETQ. The CDR3 extends over 13 amino acids. Trimming took 4 bases from V and 10 from J, leaving 12 bases between them. CDR3 bases: TGCGCCAGCAGCCGGTTGGAGGGATCACCCCTCCACTTT. Translating it yields CASSRLEGSPLHF.

About this clonotype itself: At one end, the junction sequence differs from germline, possibly due to a read error. The rearrangement links TRBV11-2 to TRBJ2-3; D gene uncertain. CDR3 length: 14 residues. Germline values: CDR1 SGHAT, CDR2 FQNNGV. The CDR3 nucleotides are TGTGCCAGCAGCTTAGATCACACCACAGATACGCAGTACTTT. Translation: CASSLDHTTDTQYF. Filled out from reference TRBV11-2 and TRBJ2-3, the complete variable domain reads EAGVAQSPRYKIIEKRQSVAFWCNPISGHATLYWYQQILGQGPKLLIQFQNNGVVDDSQLPKDRFSAERLKGVDSTLKIQPAKLEDSAVYLCASSLDHTTDTQYFGPGTRLTVL.

This chain uses TRBV12-3 or TRBV12-4 with TRBJ1-3; D is unresolved. The CDR3 length is 15 residues. The V and J ends lost 2 bases and 0 bases respectively, with 8 bases between them. The CDR3 DNA reads TGTGCCAGCAGTTTATTGGCCGGCTCTGGAAACACCATATATTTT. Its translation: CASSLLAGSGNTIYF.

Ten or more counts support this clonotype. CDR3 nucleotides: TGTGCCAGTAGTTGGGACAGGGACTACGAGCAGTACTTC. Its protein product is CASSWDRDYEQYF. This chain connects TRBV19 to TRBJ2-7; 9 nucleotides match TRBD1. CDR3 length equals 13 residues. Trimming at V came to 5 bases and at J to 3 bases, leaving 2 bases not matched to a gene. The germline V gene encodes CDR1 LNHDA and CDR2 SQIVND (reference sequence).

As to this clonotype: Compared with germline, one end of the junction differs, possibly owing to a read error. The gene calls are TRBV6-5 and TRBJ2-2; a possible D gene is TRBD2 (5 bases). This CDR3 comprises 14 residues. CDR1 MNHEY and CDR2 SVGAGI come from the germline V gene. CDR3 bases: TGTGCCAGCAGTCACTCGGAGGTGATCGGGGAGCTGTTTTTT. Translating it yields CASSHSEVIGELFF.

This clonotype was counted many times. A much larger clone sits a single nucleotide away, making a read error possible. The rearrangement links TRBV12-3 or TRBV12-4 to TRBJ2-2; D unresolved. Trimming left V 6 bases short and J 3 bases short, with 8 bases between. This CDR3 is built from 13 residues. In nucleotides, the CDR3 is TGTGCCAGCAGAAGCCACGACACCGGGGAGCTGTTTTTT. Translating gives CASRSHDTGELFF.

The chain employs TRBV11-2 and TRBJ2-3; maybe TRBD2 (7 bases). Trimming took 2 bases from V and 4 from J, leaving 13 bases between them. From germline, CDR1 is SGHAT and CDR2 FQNNGV. The CDR3 runs 15 residues. CDR3 residues: CASSLRGGQADTQYF. The CDR3 DNA reads TGTGCCAGCAGCTTAAGGGGGGGGCAGGCAGATACGCAGTATTTT.

The chain employs TRBV29-1 and TRBJ2-3, with 8 bases that match TRBD1. With 5 bases clipped from V and 3 bases from J, the junction kept 4 bases outside the gene matches. The CDR3 totals 13 residues. CDR1 and CDR2 from the germline V gene are SQVTM and ANQGSEA. In DNA, the CDR3 is TGCAGCGTTTGGCAGGGGGCGACAGATACGCAGTATTTT. It specifies CSVWQGATDTQYF.

The chain carries TRBV27 and TRBJ1-5; possible D gene TRBD1, 5 bases. CDR3 length: 18 amino acids. Germline V gives CDR1 MNHEY, CDR2 SMNVEV (reference sequence). V dropped 6 bases and J dropped 11 bases, with 32 bases sitting between them. The DNA of the CDR3 is TGTGCCAGCAGGCCGCTTGGGACTAGCGGGGGGGAAGCCGGGACCCAGCATTTT. This codes for CASRPLGTSGGEAGTQHF.

This clonotype was counted many times. One end of the junction fails to match germline, which may point to a read error. The rearrangement links TRBV7-9 to TRBJ1-2; possible D gene TRBD1, 5 bases. CDR1 is SEHNR and CDR2 is FQNEAQ in the germline V gene (reference sequence). The CDR3 runs to 15 residues. The chain's CDR3 is CASSLGSSGSHGYPF. CDR3 bases: TGTGCCAGCAGCTTAGGCTCGTCAGGGTCTCATGGCTACCCCTTC.

This clonotype is judged medium-sized (0.01 to 0.1%). The chain combines TRBV9 with TRBJ1-5; 10 bases match TRBD1. The V gene end was trimmed by 4 bases and the J gene end by 5 bases; junction bases not matched to a gene: 3. The CDR3 extends over 14 amino acids. The V gene's germline CDR1 is SGDLS and CDR2 YYNGEE. CDR3 loop: CASSRQGADQPQHF. In DNA form, the CDR3 reads TGTGCCAGCAGCCGACAGGGGGCTGATCAGCCCCAGCATTTT.

The CDR3 is CAAAWGRGAEEQFF. The CDR3 DNA sequence: TGTGCCGCCGCCTGGGGACGGGGGGCTGAGGAGCAGTTCTTC. The chain couples TRBV12-3 or TRBV12-4 to TRBJ2-1; D possibly corresponds to TRBD2 (7 bases). This CDR3 comprises 14 residues. Trimming pared 11 bases from V and 10 bases from J, leaving 24 bases between.

This clonotype occurred many times. The chain is built from TRBV6-1 and TRBJ2-5; D is unclear. The CDR3 loop spans 14 amino acids. Trimming removed 4 bases at V and 2 bases at J, with 11 bases between. Germline V gives CDR1 MNHNS, CDR2 SASEGT. The CDR3, as DNA: TGTGCCAGCAGTGGTAGGGTGAGGCAAGAGACCCAGTACTTC. This translates into CASSGRVRQETQYF.

The CDR3 loop is CASTNLAGRNNEQFF. The CDR3 region has the DNA TGTGCCAGCACCAATCTAGCGGGTCGAAACAATGAGCAGTTCTTC. The J gene is TRBJ2-1, the V gene TRBV5-8; 8 bases line up with TRBD2. Losses at the gene ends were 6 bases for V and 5 bases for J; bases not matched to a gene: 10. CDR3 length equals 15 residues. Germline values: CDR1 SGHTS, CDR2 YDEGEE. Based on the CDR3 plus reference TRBV5-8 and TRBJ2-1, the full variable domain is EAGVTQSPTHLIKTRGQQATLRCSPISGHTSVYWYQQALGLGLQFLLWYDEGEERNRGNFPPRFSGRQFPNYSSELNVNALELEDSALYLCASTNLAGRNNEQFFGPGTRLTVL.

This clonotype was seen a single time. Relative to the germline gene, one junction end is altered; a read error may explain this. V usage is TRBV5-1 and J usage is TRBJ1-5; 9 nucleotides agree with TRBD1. CDR1 is SGHRS and CDR2 is YFSETQ in the germline V gene. The CDR3 spans 13 residues. CDR3 in amino acids: CASSPTGGEPQHF. CDR3 DNA sequence: TGTGCCAGCAGCCCGACAGGGGGGGAGCCCCAGCATTTT.

This clonotype was counted ten times or more. CDR3 residues: CASRTGKGRSEQYF. The CDR3 region has the DNA TGTGCCAGCCGGACAGGGAAGGGGCGATCTGAGCAGTACTTC. V and J are TRBV28 and TRBJ2-7, with TRBD1 identical over 8 bases. The V segment lost 8 bases and the J segment 7 bases; nucleotides outside the gene matches: 13. The CDR3 has 14 amino acids. Per the germline V gene, CDR1 is MDHEN and CDR2 is SYDVKM.

This sequence joins TRBV11-2 and TRBJ2-2, with TRBD2 identical over 8 bases. This CDR3 contains 14 residues. V was pared by 7 bases and J by 3 bases, with 4 bases of the junction left unmatched. Looked up from germline, CDR1 is SGHAT and CDR2 is FQNNGV. CDR3: CASIGRAHTGELFF. In DNA form, the CDR3 reads TGTGCCAGCATCGGGAGGGCACACACCGGGGAGCTGTTTTTT.

In this sample, this clonotype is medium-sized (0.01 to 0.1%). The chain has TRBV15 and TRBJ1-6; D is unclear. The V and J ends lost 3 bases and 10 bases respectively, with 13 bases between them. This CDR3 comprises 14 residues. The germline CDR1 and CDR2 sequences are LNHNV and YYDKDF (reference sequence). The CDR3 sequence is CATSSGDRESPLHF. The CDR3 bases are TGTGCCACCAGCAGCGGGGATCGTGAGTCACCCCTCCACTTT. Based on the CDR3 plus reference TRBV15 and TRBJ1-6, the full variable domain is DAMVIQNPRYQVTQFGKPVTLSCSQTLNHNVMYWYQQKSSQAPKLLFHYYDKDFNNEADTPDNFQSRRPNTSFCFLDIRSPGLGDTAMYLCATSSGDRESPLHFGNGTRLTVT.